These 14 T cell receptor beta chains came from one sample sequenced in a study of blood T cell repertoires in COVID-19. Measured with immunoSEQ multiplex PCR; TCRdb has only the in-frame clones, and not every one. The table shows roughly 49,000 clones, with around 87% occurring only once. Sequenced sample: peripheral blood. The receptors shown here come from a middle-aged man with active COVID-19.

V and J are TRBV7-2 and TRBJ2-2; D is perhaps TRBD2 (6 bases). The CDR3 covers 15 residues. Germline loops: CDR1 SGHTA, CDR2 FQGNSA. Trimming shortened V by 5 bases and J by 6 bases, and 16 bases separated the two germline ends. The CDR3 protein is CASSLHVEGPGELFF. The CDR3 DNA reads as TGTGCCAGCAGCCTCCATGTGGAGGGGCCCGGGGAGCTGTTTTTT.

This clone appeared a single time. This chain connects TRBV6-5 to TRBJ2-3; 8 nucleotides agree with TRBD2. Losses at the gene ends were 2 bases for V and 13 bases for J; bases not matched to a gene: 14. This CDR3 spans 15 amino acids. Germline V gene sequence: CDR1 MNHEY, CDR2 SVGAGI. In DNA, the CDR3 is TGTGCCAGCAGTTACCGGGGGGGCAGGGAGATGACGGAGTATTTT. Its translation is CASSYRGGREMTEYF.

The chain recombines TRBV19 with TRBJ1-1; no reliable D call. The germline V gene encodes CDR1 LNHDA and CDR2 SQIVND (reference sequence). The CDR3 length is 13 residues. V was pared by 8 bases and J by 1 base, with 11 bases between. In DNA form, the CDR3 reads TGTGCCAGTGCCATTACATCGAACACTGAAGCTTTCTTT. This translates into CASAITSNTEAFF.

The rearrangement links TRBV9 to TRBJ2-3; D gene uncertain. Looked up from germline, CDR1 is SGDLS and CDR2 is YYNGEE. V lost 0 bases and J 4 bases, leaving 6 bases between the germline ends. The CDR3 extends over 13 amino acids. CDR3 region: CASSVVTADTQYF. CDR3 nucleotides: TGTGCCAGCAGCGTAGTAACTGCAGATACGCAGTATTTT.

This chain connects TRBV2 to TRBJ1-1; 7 bases align to TRBD1. The CDR3 runs to 14 residues. V lost 5 bases and J lost 1; bases outside the gene matches: 4. CDR1 and CDR2 (germline): SNHLY, FYNNEI. DNA for the CDR3: TGTGCCAGCAGTCGACAGGGCCAGAACACTGAAGCTTTCTTT. Protein sequence: CASSRQGQNTEAFF.

This rearrangement joins TRBV29-1 to TRBJ2-7; 10 nucleotides match TRBD2. The CDR3 consists of 14 residues. V shed 0 bases, J shed 7 bases, and the junction held 6 bases outside the gene matches. Germline CDR1 is SQVTM and CDR2 is ANQGSEA. The DNA for the CDR3 is TGCAGCGTTGAAGATGGAGCGGGAGGGGTTGAGCAGTACTTC. Translation: CSVEDGAGGVEQYF.

The chain links TRBV2 to TRBJ1-3; TRBD1 agrees at 9 bases. The CDR3 is made up of 16 amino acids. The V and J ends lost 4 bases and 4 bases, in that order; junction bases with no gene match: 8. Germline V gene sequence: CDR1 SNHLY, CDR2 FYNNEI. Written as DNA, the CDR3 is TGTGCCAGCAGTGGACAGGGGGTTCCGGCAGGAAACACCATATATTTT. It yields the protein CASSGQGVPAGNTIYF.

V gene TRBV7-8 combines with J gene TRBJ2-7, with D perhaps TRBD1 (6 bases). This CDR3 has 15 residues. V lost 5 bases and J 4 bases, leaving 18 bases between the germline ends. Germline CDR1 and CDR2: SGHVS and FQNEAQ. CDR3 bases: TGTGCCAGCAGCCGCGGCGAGGACAGCCGATACGAGCAGTACTTC. It encodes CASSRGEDSRYEQYF.

This chain joins TRBV5-5 and TRBJ2-5; D may be TRBD1 (5 bases). The CDR3 has 13 residues. Germline CDR1 SGHKS, CDR2 YYEKEE (reference sequence). Deletions cut 10 bases from V and 1 base from J, with 14 bases between. For the CDR3, the DNA is TGTGCCGGACGACAGCCGGTCCAAGAGACCCAGTACTTC. This encodes CAGRQPVQETQYF.

The genes are TRBV2 and TRBJ2-5; 9 bases match TRBD1. The V gene end was trimmed by 7 bases and the J gene end by 5 bases; junction bases not matched to a gene: 8. Germline V gene lookup returns CDR1 SNHLY and CDR2 FYNNEI. The CDR3 sequence is 14 residues long. As DNA, the CDR3 is TGTGCCAGCACCCGGGACAGGGTGGCCGAGACCCAGTACTTC. It encodes CASTRDRVAETQYF.

The chain combines TRBV29-1 with TRBJ2-6; 10 bases line up with TRBD1. The germline gives CDR1 SQVTM, CDR2 ANQGSEA. The CDR3 sequence is 19 residues long. V was clipped by 4 bases and J by 0 bases; unmatched bases: 12. CDR3 nucleotide sequence: TGCAGCGTTGCATCCGGGACAGGGGCGAAAGGCTCTGGGGCCAACGTCCTGACTTTC. Its translation is CSVASGTGAKGSGANVLTF.

This chain connects TRBV7-9 to TRBJ2-7, with unresolved D. Germline assignment: CDR1 SEHNR and CDR2 FQNEAQ (reference sequence). V was shortened by 5 bases and J by 6 bases, with 11 bases between the two germline ends. This CDR3 comprises 12 residues. The CDR3 DNA reads TGTGCCAGCAGCCATGAAGCTGCCGAGCAGTACTTC. As protein: CASSHEAAEQYF.

The genes are TRBV10-1 and TRBJ1-1, with 7 bases identical to TRBD1. In germline, CDR1 is WNHNN, CDR2 SYGVQD (reference sequence). V gave up 3 bases and J gave up 0 bases; unmatched junction bases: 4. The CDR3 spans 15 residues. The CDR3 DNA follows: TGCGCCAGCAGTGATCCAGACAGGGTGAACACTGAAGCTTTCTTT. Its translation: CASSDPDRVNTEAFF.

This sequence joins TRBV3-1 (or the pseudogene TRBV3-2) and TRBJ2-5; D remains ambiguous. CDR1 LGHDT and CDR2 YNNKEL come from the germline V gene (reference sequence). The CDR3 spans 15 residues. The V end was cut by 1 base, the J end by 5 bases, with 14 bases between. This CDR3 reads CASSQVGEAGETQYF. The CDR3 nucleotides read TGTGCCAGCAGCCAAGTCGGCGAAGCCGGGGAGACCCAGTACTTC.